This section outlines one T cell receptor beta chain sequence together with its context. The entry originates in a study of blood T cell repertoires in COVID-19. About the study: Samples of COVID-19 (acute and convalescent) were obtained from the United States, Italy and Spain. T cells, B-cell-depleted T cells, or PBMCs provided the cDNA or gDNA that served as material.

Across over 20 US areas, participants ranged in age from 18 to 89 years. Donors were grouped by their self-reported clinical history. V lost 11 bases and J lost 0, with 14 bases in between. The length of the CDR3 is 14 residues. The germline V gene encodes CDR1 MNHEY and CDR2 SVGAGI. This table comes from immunoSEQ multiplex PCR, and its TCRdb copy is limited to in-frame clones, with some not included. Of around 450,000 clones in the sample, roughly nine tenths are singletons; the top ten hold roughly 2%. The V and J genes are TRBV6-5 and TRBJ1-5, with D perhaps matching TRBD1 (6 bases). The specimen was PBMCs or T cells enriched from blood (not recorded which). This TCR came from a woman aged 18-29 years with acute COVID-19. CDR3 region: CAGETGNSNQPQHF. The CDR3 region has the DNA TGTGCCGGCGAAACAGGGAATAGCAATCAGCCCCAGCATTTT.